Below, 20 T cell receptor beta chains from the same sample are listed, as sequenced in a study of cytomegalovirus exposure and HLA in healthy donors. PCR primers comprised 60 Vbeta and 13 Jbeta primers. TCRdb's copy holds only in-frame clones and misses some; the assay was immunoSEQ multiplex PCR. The repertoire consists of approximately 91,000 clones, with about 89% occurring once and the leading ten covering roughly 9.2%. The sequenced sample was PBMCs. Source of these receptors: a man aged 25 to 45 in good health and CMV-seropositive.

The chain employs TRBV15 and TRBJ1-4; D not certain. Trimming took 1 base from V and 0 from J, leaving 6 bases between them. CDR3 size: 15 residues. The germline CDR1 and CDR2 sequences are LNHNV and YYDKDF (reference sequence). The CDR3 here is CATSRGGSTNEKLFF. The CDR3 coding sequence is TGTGCCACCAGCAGAGGAGGGTCAACTAATGAAAAACTGTTTTTT.

The rearrangement links TRBV18 to TRBJ2-7; 14 positions agree with TRBD2. The CDR3 loop spans 16 amino acids. Trimming cost V 0 bases and J 5 bases; bases outside gene matches: 3. The V gene's germline CDR1 is KGHSH and CDR2 LQKENI. DNA for the CDR3: TGTGCCAGCTCACCACCAGGGACTAGCGGGAGTAACGAGCAGTACTTC. Its protein product is CASSPPGTSGSNEQYF.

This chain links TRBV10-2 with TRBJ2-1; 7 nucleotides match TRBD2. V shed 5 bases and J 4 bases; nucleotides not matched to a gene: 8. CDR1 is WSHSY and CDR2 is SAAADI in the germline V gene. CDR3 length equals 15 residues. The CDR3 DNA reads TGCGCCAGCAGTCTAGAGCGGGAAGCTTACAATGAGCAGTTCTTC. Translation: CASSLEREAYNEQFF.

CDR3 nucleotides: TGCGCCAGCAGCTTGGGGGGGACAGGGCGGTACGAGCAGTACTTC. This codes for CASSLGGTGRYEQYF. This chain joins TRBV5-1 and TRBJ2-7; 9 bases line up with TRBD1. Germline V CDR1 and CDR2: SGHRS, YFSETQ. The CDR3 has 15 amino acids. Trimming took 0 bases from V and 4 from J; bases not matched to a gene: 5.

The chain couples TRBV7-2 to TRBJ2-5; 15 bases match TRBD2. The germline gives CDR1 SGHTA, CDR2 FQGNSA. The CDR3 totals 17 residues. Trimming cost V 4 bases and J 7 bases; bases outside gene matches: 10. The CDR3 region is CASSSGLAGGPLGTQYF. In DNA form, the CDR3 reads TGTGCCAGCAGCTCCGGACTAGCGGGAGGGCCTTTAGGGACCCAGTACTTC.

The gene calls are TRBV6-5 and TRBJ1-5; TRBD1 agrees at 10 bases. The CDR3 length is 15 residues. V lost 5 bases and J lost 6; bases outside the gene matches: 7. Germline V lookup: CDR1 MNHEY, CDR2 SVGAGI. The CDR3: CASSPGTGVGQPQHF. The CDR3 DNA reads as TGTGCCAGCAGTCCCGGGACAGGGGTAGGTCAGCCCCAGCATTTT.

This rearrangement joins TRBV6-1 to TRBJ1-2; D might be TRBD1 (6 bases). There are 18 residues in the CDR3. The V gene lost 4 bases and the J gene lost 8 bases, with 29 bases spanning the gap. The germline CDR1 and CDR2 sequences are MNHNS and SASEGT. The CDR3 protein is CASSGSLGGLGKERGYTF. CDR3 DNA sequence: TGTGCCAGCAGTGGGAGTCTTGGGGGCCTTGGCAAGGAGCGGGGCTACACCTTC.

The chain has TRBV30 and TRBJ2-7, with a tentative D call TRBD1 (6 bases). This CDR3 spans 16 amino acids. V was shortened by 1 base and J by 3 bases, with 19 bases between the two germline ends. CDR1 is GTSNPN, CDR2 SVGIG, per germline (reference sequence). The DNA for the CDR3 is TGTGCCTGGAGTGGCTACAGGGCAGAAAGGGGCTACGAGCAGTACTTC. Translation gives CAWSGYRAERGYEQYF.

The V and J genes are TRBV16 and TRBJ1-1, with 7 bases matching TRBD1. CDR3 length equals 14 residues. J lost 2 bases, V lost 6 bases, and 6 bases had no gene match. Germline assignment: CDR1 KGHSY and CDR2 FQNENV. The chain's CDR3 is CASRDREVNTEAFF. The CDR3 DNA reads as TGTGCCAGCAGAGACAGGGAGGTCAACACTGAAGCTTTCTTT.

The chain has TRBV6-1 and TRBJ1-5, with D perhaps matching TRBD1 (5 bases). The CDR3 totals 14 residues. Germline loops: CDR1 MNHNS, CDR2 SASEGT. The V end was cut by 5 bases, the J end by 0 bases, with 8 bases between. This CDR3 reads CASSTTVSNQPQHF. CDR3 coding DNA: TGTGCCAGCAGTACGACAGTTAGCAATCAGCCCCAGCATTTT.

J is TRBJ1-1 and V is TRBV10-2; 9 bases are shared with TRBD1. The germline CDR1 and CDR2 sequences are WSHSY and SAAADI. With V trimmed by 6 bases and J by 5 bases, 7 bases remained unmatched. This CDR3 contains 14 residues. This CDR3 reads CASRMGQGMTEAFF. In DNA form, the CDR3 reads TGCGCCAGCAGGATGGGACAGGGTATGACTGAAGCTTTCTTT.

The chain is built from TRBV6-5 and TRBJ2-5, with a weak D call TRBD1 (6 bases). The CDR3 extends over 12 amino acids. Trimming pared 7 bases from V and 3 bases from J, leaving 9 bases between. From germline, CDR1 is MNHEY and CDR2 SVGAGI. The CDR3 region has the DNA TGTGCCAGCACTGGACAGAAAGAGACCCAGTACTTC. This translates into CASTGQKETQYF.

The CDR3 sequence: CASSNRVSMTGEQYF. The CDR3 DNA is TGTGCCAGTAGTAACAGGGTTAGTATGACTGGAGAGCAGTACTTC. The chain carries TRBV19 and TRBJ2-7, with D maybe TRBD1 (6 bases). The CDR3 has 15 amino acids. Between the trimmed V and J ends, which lost 4 bases and 7 bases, there was a span of 20 bases. Germline V gene lookup returns CDR1 LNHDA and CDR2 SQIVND (reference sequence).

The V call is TRBV27, the J call TRBJ1-4; D unclear. The CDR3 extends over 15 amino acids. Germline V CDR1 and CDR2: MNHEY, SMNVEV (reference sequence). The V gene lost 0 bases and the J gene lost 10 bases, with 15 bases spanning the gap. CDR3 nucleotides: TGTGCCAGCAGTTTATCGGTCCAGGATGGTGCAAAACTGTTTTTT. Protein product: CASSLSVQDGAKLFF.

This clone was counted once. CDR3 DNA sequence: TGTGCCAGCAGCGAAGGGACTAGTTCCCACGAGCAGTACTTC. Its translation is CASSEGTSSHEQYF. The chain couples TRBV6-5 to TRBJ2-7; 8 bases align to TRBD2. Germline-derived CDR1 and CDR2 are MNHEY and SVGAGI. The junction had 9 bases not matched to a gene; V was cut back by 6 bases and J by 5 bases. The CDR3 has 14 amino acids.

J is TRBJ2-3 and V is TRBV18; maybe TRBD1 (5 bases). This CDR3 spans 14 amino acids. V gave up 3 bases and J gave up 5 bases, with 12 bases separating them. The germline V gene encodes CDR1 KGHSH and CDR2 LQKENI. The CDR3 DNA reads TGTGCCAGCTCACCCCCCTCTGACAGAGATACGCAGTATTTT. Its protein is CASSPPSDRDTQYF.

This chain joins TRBV5-4 and TRBJ1-2; a weak D match, TRBD1 (5 bases). Germline V gene data show CDR1 as SGHNT and CDR2 as YYREEE (reference sequence). This CDR3 spans 14 amino acids. V was pared by 0 bases and J by 8 bases, with 14 bases between. The CDR3 reads CASSLGRELVGYTF. DNA for the CDR3: TGTGCCAGCAGCTTGGGCAGGGAATTAGTAGGCTACACCTTC.

The V and J genes are TRBV7-9 and TRBJ2-1; TRBD1 aligns across 9 bases. Germline trimming cut 4 bases from V and 5 bases from J; bases unmatched to any gene: 9. The CDR3 consists of 16 residues. Germline loops: CDR1 SEHNR, CDR2 FQNEAQ (reference sequence). As DNA, the CDR3 is TGTGCCAGCAGCTCAGAAAGACAGGGGGGGAACAATGAGCAGTTCTTC. Its protein is CASSSERQGGNNEQFF.

The chain carries TRBV1 and TRBJ1-2; the table calls TRBD1, which could not be checked here. TRBV1 has pseudogene status. The CDR3 runs 15 residues. The CDR3 protein is CTSSPGQGNRYGYTF. CDR3 sequence (DNA): TGCACCAGCAGTCCAGGACAGGGAAATAGGTATGGCTACACCTTC.

This rearrangement joins TRBV5-4 to TRBJ2-2; D unclear. V was cut by 3 bases and J by 5 bases, with 20 bases left in between. This CDR3 comprises 17 residues. From germline, CDR1 is SGHNT and CDR2 YYREEE (reference sequence). The CDR3 region is CASSSKKLDSRTGELFF. The CDR3 bases are TGTGCCAGCAGCTCCAAGAAACTCGACTCGAGGACCGGGGAGCTGTTTTTT.